This entry features one TCR beta chain sequence. V was trimmed by 7 bases and J by 2 bases, leaving 16 bases between them. CDR3 size: 15 residues. Preparation of the TCRbeta library involved a method that used unique molecular identifiers. TCRdb itself ran the PCR reads through MiXCR, one entry per CDR3 protein. The table records about 270,000 distinct CDR3 sequences, about a tenth of them present only once. This entry is derived from a study of T-cell reconstitution after alpha-beta-depleted transplantation in children. This specimen consisted of PBMCs from the stem cell graft donor, obtained from the stem cell graft. V is TRBV12-3 or TRBV12-4 and J is TRBJ2-3, with D perhaps TRBD2 (6 bases). The source is a human donor who donated a stem cell graft to a child with SCID. The CDR3 loop reads CASTDGTSPTDTQYF. As DNA, the CDR3 is TGTGCCAGCACCGATGGGACTTCTCCCACAGATACGCAGTATTTT.